This TCR beta chain appears in the sequencing data of a study of cytomegalovirus exposure and HLA in healthy donors. Findings and limits, study-wide: The study labeled 164 TCR beta chains cytomegalovirus-associated.

Comments on this clone: The antigen remains undetermined.

CDR3 length equals 15 residues. Trimming cost V 4 bases and J 0 bases, with 9 bases left between them. Germline V gene lookup returns CDR1 SGHTA and CDR2 FQGTGA. Vbeta (60) and Jbeta (13) primers were used in the PCR. Clones were sequenced by immunoSEQ multiplex PCR, and TCRdb holds only the in-frame ones, with some missing. The profile shows over 100,000 clones, roughly 65% of them singletons. The receptor's source is a man between 35 and 55 years old in good health and CMV-seropositive. The genes are TRBV7-3 and TRBJ2-2; unclear D gene. The sequencing sample was made of PBMCs. The CDR3 DNA reads as TGTGCCAGCAGCTCTGCGCGGACGAACACCGGGGAGCTGTTTTTT. It yields the protein CASSSARTNTGELFF.